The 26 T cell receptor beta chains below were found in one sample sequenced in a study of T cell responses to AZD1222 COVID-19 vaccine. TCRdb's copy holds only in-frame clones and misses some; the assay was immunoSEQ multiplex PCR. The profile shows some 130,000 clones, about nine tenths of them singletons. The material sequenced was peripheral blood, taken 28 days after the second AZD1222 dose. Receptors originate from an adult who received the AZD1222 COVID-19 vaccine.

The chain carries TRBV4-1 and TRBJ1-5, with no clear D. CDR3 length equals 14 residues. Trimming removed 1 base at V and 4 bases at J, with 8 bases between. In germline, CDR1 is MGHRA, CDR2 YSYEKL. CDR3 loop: CASSQAQKNQPQHF. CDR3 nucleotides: TGCGCCAGCAGCCAAGCACAGAAAAATCAGCCCCAGCATTTT.

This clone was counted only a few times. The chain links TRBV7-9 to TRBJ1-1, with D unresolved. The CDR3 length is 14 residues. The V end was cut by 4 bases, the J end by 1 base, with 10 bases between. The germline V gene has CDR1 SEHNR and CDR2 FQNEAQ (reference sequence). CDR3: CASSSIRSNTEAFF. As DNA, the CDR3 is TGTGCCAGCAGCTCTATCAGATCGAACACTGAAGCTTTCTTT.

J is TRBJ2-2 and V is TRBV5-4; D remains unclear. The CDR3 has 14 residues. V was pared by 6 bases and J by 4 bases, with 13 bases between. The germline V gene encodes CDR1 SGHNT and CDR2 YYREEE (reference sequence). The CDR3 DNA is TGTGCCAGCACCCCTCTGACAACCACCGGGGAGCTGTTTTTT. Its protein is CASTPLTTTGELFF.

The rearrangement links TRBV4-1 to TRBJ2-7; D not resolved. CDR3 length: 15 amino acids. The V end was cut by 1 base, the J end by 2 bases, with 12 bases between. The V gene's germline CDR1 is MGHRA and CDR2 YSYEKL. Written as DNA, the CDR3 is TGCGCCAGCAGCCAAGCGGATTCCGCTACCTACGAGCAGTACTTC. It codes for CASSQADSATYEQYF.

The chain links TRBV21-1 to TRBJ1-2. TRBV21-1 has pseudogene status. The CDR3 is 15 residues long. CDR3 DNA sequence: TGTGCCAGCAGCAAAAAGGACGAGGGGTTTTATGGCTACACCTTC. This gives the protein CASSKKDEGFYGYTF.

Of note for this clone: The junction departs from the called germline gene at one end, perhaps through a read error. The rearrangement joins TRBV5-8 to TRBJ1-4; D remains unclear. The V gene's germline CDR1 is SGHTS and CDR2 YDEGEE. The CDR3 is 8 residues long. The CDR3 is CPREKLFF. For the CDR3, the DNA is TGCCCTAGGGAAAAACTGTTTTTT.

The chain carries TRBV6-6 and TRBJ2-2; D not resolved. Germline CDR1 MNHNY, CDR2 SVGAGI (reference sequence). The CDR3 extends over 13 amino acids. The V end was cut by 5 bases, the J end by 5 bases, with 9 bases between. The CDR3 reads CASSTLGTGELFF. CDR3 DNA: TGTGCCAGCAGTACATTAGGGACCGGGGAGCTGTTTTTT.

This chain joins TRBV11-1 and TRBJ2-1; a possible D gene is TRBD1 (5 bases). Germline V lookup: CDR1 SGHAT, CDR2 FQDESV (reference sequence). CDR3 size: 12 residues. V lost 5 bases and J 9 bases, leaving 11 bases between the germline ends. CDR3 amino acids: CASSLQGVEQFF. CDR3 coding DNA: TGTGCCAGCAGCCTTCAAGGGGTTGAGCAGTTCTTC.

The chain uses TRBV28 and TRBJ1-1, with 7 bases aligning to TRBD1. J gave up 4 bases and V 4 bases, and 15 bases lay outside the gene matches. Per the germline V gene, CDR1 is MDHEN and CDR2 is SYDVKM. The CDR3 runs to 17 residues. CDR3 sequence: CASSSLGGTLGCTEAFF. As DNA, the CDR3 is TGTGCCAGCAGTTCTCTAGGGGGCACCCTGGGGTGCACTGAAGCTTTCTTT.

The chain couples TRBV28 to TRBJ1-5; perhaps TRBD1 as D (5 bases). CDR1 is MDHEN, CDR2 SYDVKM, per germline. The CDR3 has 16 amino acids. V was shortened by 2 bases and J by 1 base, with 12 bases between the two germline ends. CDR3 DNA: TGTGCCAGCAGTTTAGCAGGCAGGGTGAGCAATCAGCCCCAGCATTTT. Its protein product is CASSLAGRVSNQPQHF.

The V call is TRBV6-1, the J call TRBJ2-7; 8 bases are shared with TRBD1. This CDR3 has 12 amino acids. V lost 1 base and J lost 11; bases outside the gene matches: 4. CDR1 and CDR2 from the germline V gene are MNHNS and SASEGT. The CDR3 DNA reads TGTGCCAGCAGTGAAGGCGCGGACAGGGAGTACTTC. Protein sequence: CASSEGADREYF.

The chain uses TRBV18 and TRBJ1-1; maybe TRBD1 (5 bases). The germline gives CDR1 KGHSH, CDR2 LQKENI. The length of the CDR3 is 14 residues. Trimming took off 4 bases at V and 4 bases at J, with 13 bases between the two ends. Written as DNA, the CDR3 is TGTGCCAGCTCACATGACAGACTGCGCACTGAAGCTTTCTTT. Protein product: CASSHDRLRTEAFF.

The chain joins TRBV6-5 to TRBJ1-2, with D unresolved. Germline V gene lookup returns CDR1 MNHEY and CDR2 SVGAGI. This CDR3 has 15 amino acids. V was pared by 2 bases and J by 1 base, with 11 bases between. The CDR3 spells CASSYGRYINYGYTF. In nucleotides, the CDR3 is TGTGCCAGCAGTTACGGTCGCTATATTAACTATGGCTACACCTTC.

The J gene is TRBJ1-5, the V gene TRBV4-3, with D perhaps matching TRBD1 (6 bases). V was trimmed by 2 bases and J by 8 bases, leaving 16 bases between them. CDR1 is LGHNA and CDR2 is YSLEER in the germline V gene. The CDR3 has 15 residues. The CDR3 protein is CASSQNLGGVEPQHF. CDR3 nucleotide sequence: TGCGCCAGCAGCCAAAATCTGGGGGGCGTCGAGCCCCAGCATTTT.

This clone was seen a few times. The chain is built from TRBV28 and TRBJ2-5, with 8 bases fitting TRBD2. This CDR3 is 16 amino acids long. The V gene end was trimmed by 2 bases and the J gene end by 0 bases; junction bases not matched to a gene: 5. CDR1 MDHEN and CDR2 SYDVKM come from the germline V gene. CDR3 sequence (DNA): TGTGCCAGCAGTTTAGGTGGCGGGGGGTACCAAGAGACCCAGTACTTC. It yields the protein CASSLGGGGYQETQYF. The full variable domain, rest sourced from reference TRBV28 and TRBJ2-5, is DVKVTQSSRYLVKRTGEKVFLECVQDMDHENMFWYRQDPGLGLRLIYFSYDVKMKEKGDIPEGYSVSREKKERFSLILESASTNQTSMYLCASSLGGGGYQETQYFGPGTRLLVL.

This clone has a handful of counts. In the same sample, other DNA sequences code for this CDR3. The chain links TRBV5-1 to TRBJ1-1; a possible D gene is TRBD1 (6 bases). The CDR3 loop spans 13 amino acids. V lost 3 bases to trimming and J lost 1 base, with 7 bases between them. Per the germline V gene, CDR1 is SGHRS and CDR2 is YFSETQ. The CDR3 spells CASSWTANTEAFF. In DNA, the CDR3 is TGCGCCAGCAGCTGGACAGCGAACACTGAAGCTTTCTTT.

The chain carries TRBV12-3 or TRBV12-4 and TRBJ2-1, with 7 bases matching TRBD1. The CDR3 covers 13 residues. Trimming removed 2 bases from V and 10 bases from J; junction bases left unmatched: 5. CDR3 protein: CASSLRIQGEQFF. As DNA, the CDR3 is TGTGCCAGCAGTTTAAGGATACAGGGGGAGCAGTTCTTC.

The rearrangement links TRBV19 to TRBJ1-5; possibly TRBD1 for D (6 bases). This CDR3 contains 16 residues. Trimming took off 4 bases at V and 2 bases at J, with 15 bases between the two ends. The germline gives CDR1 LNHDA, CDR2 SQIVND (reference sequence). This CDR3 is CASSNPGGQGNQPQHF. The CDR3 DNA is TGTGCCAGTAGTAACCCCGGGGGGCAAGGCAATCAGCCCCAGCATTTT.

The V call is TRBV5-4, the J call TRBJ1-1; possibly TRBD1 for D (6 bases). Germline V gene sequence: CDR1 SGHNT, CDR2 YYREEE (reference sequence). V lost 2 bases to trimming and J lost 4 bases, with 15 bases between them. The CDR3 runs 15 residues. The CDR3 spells CASSLTTGFGTEAFF. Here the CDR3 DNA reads TGTGCCAGCAGCTTAACCACAGGGTTTGGCACTGAAGCTTTCTTT.

CDR3 bases: TGCGCCAGCAGACCCGATACCCAGGGGGCATCCGAGCAGTACTTC. Its protein is CASRPDTQGASEQYF. This sequence joins TRBV5-1 and TRBJ2-7, with TRBD1 matching 8 bases. The junction had 13 bases not matched to a gene; V was cut back by 5 bases and J by 6 bases. The germline V gene has CDR1 SGHRS and CDR2 YFSETQ. The length of the CDR3 is 15 residues.

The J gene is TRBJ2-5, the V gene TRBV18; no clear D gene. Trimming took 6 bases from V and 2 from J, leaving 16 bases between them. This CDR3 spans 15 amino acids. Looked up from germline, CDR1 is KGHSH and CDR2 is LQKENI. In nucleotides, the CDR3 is TGTGCCAGCTCCCCCACGAGCACAGTGCAAGAGACCCAGTACTTC. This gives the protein CASSPTSTVQETQYF.

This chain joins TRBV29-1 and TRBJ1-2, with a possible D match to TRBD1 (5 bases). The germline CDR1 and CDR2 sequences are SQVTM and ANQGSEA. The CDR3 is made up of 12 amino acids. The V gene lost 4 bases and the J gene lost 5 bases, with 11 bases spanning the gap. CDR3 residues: CSVATGGYGYTF. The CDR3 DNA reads TGCAGCGTTGCGACGGGGGGATATGGCTACACCTTC. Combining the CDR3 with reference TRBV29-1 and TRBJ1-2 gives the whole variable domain SAVISQKPSRDICQRGTSLTIQCQVDSQVTMMFWYRQQPGQSLTLIATANQGSEATYESGFVIDKFPISRPNLTFSTLTVSNMSPEDSSIYLCSVATGGYGYTFGSGTRLTVV.

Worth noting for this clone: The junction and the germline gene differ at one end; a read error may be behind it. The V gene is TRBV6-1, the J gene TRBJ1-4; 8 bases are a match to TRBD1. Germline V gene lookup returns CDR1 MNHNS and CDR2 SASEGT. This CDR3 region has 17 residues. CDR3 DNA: TGTGCCAGCAGTCAAGCAGGGGGCCCTGGGAAGAGTGAAAAACTGTTTTTT. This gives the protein CASSQAGGPGKSEKLFF.

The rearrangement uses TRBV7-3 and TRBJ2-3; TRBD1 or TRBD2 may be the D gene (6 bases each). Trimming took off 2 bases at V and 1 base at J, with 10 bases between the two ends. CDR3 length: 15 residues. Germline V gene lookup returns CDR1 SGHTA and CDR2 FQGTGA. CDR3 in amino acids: CASSLGGGGTDTQYF. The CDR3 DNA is TGTGCCAGCAGCTTAGGGGGCGGGGGCACAGATACGCAGTATTTT. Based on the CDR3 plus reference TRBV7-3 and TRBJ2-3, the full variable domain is GAGVSQTPSNKVTEKGKYVELRCDPISGHTALYWYRQSLGQGPEFLIYFQGTGAADDSGLPNDRFFAVRPEGSVSTLKIQRTERGDSAVYLCASSLGGGGTDTQYFGPGTRLTVL.

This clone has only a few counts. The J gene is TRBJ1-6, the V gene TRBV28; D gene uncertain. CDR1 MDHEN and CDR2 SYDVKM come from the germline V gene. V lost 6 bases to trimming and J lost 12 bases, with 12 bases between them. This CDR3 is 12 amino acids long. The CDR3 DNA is TGTGCCAGCAGCCCTGGACGTAGACCCCTCCACTTT. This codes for CASSPGRRPLHF.

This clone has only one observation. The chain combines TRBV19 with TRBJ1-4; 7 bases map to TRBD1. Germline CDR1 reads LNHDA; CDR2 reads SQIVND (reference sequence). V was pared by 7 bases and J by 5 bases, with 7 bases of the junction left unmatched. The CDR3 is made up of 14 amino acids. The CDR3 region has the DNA TGTGCCAGTACCCCCGGGACAGCCAATGAAAAACTGTTTTTT. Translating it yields CASTPGTANEKLFF.